This T cell receptor beta chain stems from a study of cytomegalovirus exposure and HLA in healthy donors. In the study overall: The approximately 120 validation repertoires were reported in a later analysis to have been generated on the same platform as the 666 first-cohort repertoires. Study-level points and caveats: Researchers reported that a few CMV-associated chains were confirmed in vitro as CMV antigen-specific. Listed as cytomegalovirus-associated were 150 to 200 TCR beta chains.

Separate from the approximately 670-subject first cohort was the approximately 120-subject validation cohort, to which the donors belonged. Of note for this clone: Its antigen is unidentified.

The repertoire was sequenced with immunoSEQ multiplex PCR; TCRdb's copy has only in-frame clones and lacks some. This table holds approximately 240,000 clones, 80% to 95% found once. Germline CDR1 and CDR2: GTSNPN and SVGIG (reference sequence). V lost 4 bases and J lost 1, with 16 bases in between. The CDR3 runs to 15 residues. The receptor's source is a woman under 30 in good health and CMV-seronegative. The V gene is TRBV30, the J gene TRBJ1-1; D may be TRBD1 (5 bases). The sequenced material came from PBMCs. The CDR3 region is CAWTNGGWGNTEAFF. DNA of the CDR3: TGTGCCTGGACCAACGGGGGATGGGGGAACACTGAAGCTTTCTTT.